These 21 T cell receptor beta chains were all obtained from the same sample, sequenced in a study of CD8 T cells in Susac syndrome. An input of about 0.5 to 1 ug of RNA was subjected to reverse transcription using random hexamers. TCRdb re-called the immunoSEQ multiplex PCR reads through MiXCR, storing one row per CDR3 protein. The sample lists 150,000 to 190,000 distinct CDR3 sequences, around 95% seen once, with 0.16% in the top ten. Sequencing used CD4+ T cells from PBMCs. The receptor set was obtained from a human donor with Susac syndrome.

This chain uses TRBV29-1 with TRBJ2-5; unclear D gene. CDR1 and CDR2 from the germline V gene are SQVTM and ANQGSEA. V lost 7 bases and J lost 4, with 13 bases in between. The CDR3 sequence is 12 residues long. The CDR3 nucleotides read TGCAGCGCCACTGGGGTCCCAGAGACCCAGTACTTC. As protein: CSATGVPETQYF.

This chain joins TRBV4-1 and TRBJ1-5; 7 positions match TRBD1. There are 18 residues in the CDR3. Unmatched junction bases numbered 13, after V lost 0 bases and J lost 5 bases. Germline CDR1 and CDR2: MGHRA and YSYEKL. The CDR3 is CASSQDQRKTGRDQPQHF. The CDR3 DNA is TGCGCCAGCAGCCAAGACCAAAGGAAGACAGGGAGGGATCAGCCCCAGCATTTT.

V usage is TRBV20-1 and J usage is TRBJ2-6, with 12 bases aligning to TRBD2. This CDR3 comprises 15 residues. J lost 17 bases, V lost 1 base, and 12 bases had no gene match. Germline V gives CDR1 DFQATT, CDR2 SNEGSKA (reference sequence). The CDR3 loop is CSARGTSGGPPSLTF. CDR3 DNA: TGCAGTGCTAGAGGAACTAGCGGGGGGCCCCCTTCTTTGACTTTC.

The J gene is TRBJ1-6, the V gene TRBV5-1; D is uncertain. The V and J ends lost 4 bases and 8 bases respectively, with 16 bases between them. This CDR3 contains 15 residues. CDR1 is SGHRS, CDR2 YFSETQ, per germline. The CDR3 loop is CASSRSSLADSPLHF. In DNA form, the CDR3 reads TGCGCCAGCAGCCGGTCTTCCCTTGCAGATTCACCCCTCCACTTT. Complete variable domain (other parts from reference TRBV5-1 and TRBJ1-6): KAGVTQTPRYLIKTRGQQVTLSCSPISGHRSVSWYQQTPGQGLQFLFEYFSETQRNKGNFPGRFSGRQFSNSRSEMNVSTLELGDSALYLCASSRSSLADSPLHFGNGTRLTVT.

The J gene is TRBJ2-3, the V gene TRBV9; TRBD2 agrees at 12 bases. This CDR3 spans 16 amino acids. The trim removed 4 bases at V and 3 bases at J, leaving 6 bases unmatched. In germline, CDR1 is SGDLS, CDR2 YYNGEE. CDR3 region: CASSPWTSGVTDTQYF. In nucleotides, the CDR3 is TGTGCCAGCAGCCCCTGGACTAGCGGGGTGACAGATACGCAGTATTTT.

The V gene is TRBV20-1, the J gene TRBJ1-1; D is possibly TRBD1 (5 bases). V lost 0 bases to trimming and J lost 10 bases, with 15 bases between them. The CDR3 runs to 13 residues. Germline V gene sequence: CDR1 DFQATT, CDR2 SNEGSKA (reference sequence). The CDR3 sequence is CSARDGTAEGAFF. In DNA form, the CDR3 reads TGCAGTGCTAGAGACGGGACGGCGGAGGGAGCTTTCTTT.

This clonotype was observed once. The gene calls are TRBV19 and TRBJ1-1; no reliable D call. This CDR3 has 13 residues. Trimming left V 10 bases short and J 1 base short, with 13 bases between. Germline lookup yields CDR1 LNHDA and CDR2 SQIVND (reference sequence). The CDR3 DNA reads as TGTGCCACCGCCTTTACCGGGAACACTGAAGCTTTCTTT. This gives the protein CATAFTGNTEAFF.

This clonotype was observed once. The rearrangement uses TRBV27 and TRBJ2-1; TRBD2 matches 12 bases. The CDR3 consists of 17 residues. With V trimmed by 4 bases and J by 4 bases, 8 bases remained unmatched. The germline CDR1 and CDR2 sequences are MNHEY and SMNVEV (reference sequence). The CDR3 nucleotides are TGTGCCAGCAGTTCCCCGTTAGGGACTAGCGGGTACAATGAGCAGTTCTTC. It codes for CASSSPLGTSGYNEQFF.

The chain is built from TRBV9 and TRBJ2-5; the D gene is possibly TRBD2 (6 bases). The CDR3 length is 13 residues. The V gene lost 0 bases and the J gene lost 5 bases, with 8 bases spanning the gap. Germline-derived CDR1 and CDR2 are SGDLS and YYNGEE. As DNA, the CDR3 is TGTGCCAGCAGCGTAGTGGCGGGGGAGACCCAGTACTTC. The encoded protein is CASSVVAGETQYF.

The chain employs TRBV7-2 and TRBJ2-3; D assignment may be TRBD1 or TRBD2 (6 bases each). The V end was cut by 3 bases, the J end by 7 bases, with 23 bases between. The CDR3 is 17 residues long. Germline lookup yields CDR1 SGHTA and CDR2 FQGNSA. CDR3 residues: CASSFSSGAGRLNTQYF. CDR3 bases: TGTGCCAGCAGCTTCAGTTCGGGGGCTGGGAGGTTAAATACGCAGTATTTT.

The gene calls are TRBV3-1 and TRBJ2-1, with 8 bases aligning to TRBD1. Per the germline V gene, CDR1 is LGHDT and CDR2 is YNNKEL (reference sequence). Losses at the gene ends were 1 base for V and 7 bases for J; bases not matched to a gene: 9. There are 16 residues in the CDR3. In nucleotides, the CDR3 is TGTGCCAGCAGCCAAGTAACCGGACAGGGTAAAAATGAGCAGTTCTTC. It encodes CASSQVTGQGKNEQFF.

CDR3 bases: TGTGCCAGCAGCTTTGATACGGACACCTATGGCTACACCTTC. Amino acid sequence: CASSFDTDTYGYTF. V usage is TRBV11-1 and J usage is TRBJ1-2; weak D call: TRBD1 (5 bases). The length of the CDR3 is 14 residues. V was pared by 3 bases and J by 4 bases, with 12 bases between. Germline CDR1 and CDR2: SGHAT and FQDESV (reference sequence).

The chain carries TRBV5-1 and TRBJ2-7, with 7 bases fitting TRBD1. The junction had 12 bases not matched to a gene; V was cut back by 7 bases and J by 2 bases. CDR1 and CDR2 (germline): SGHRS, YFSETQ. The CDR3 is 15 residues long. As DNA, the CDR3 is TGCGCCAGCGGACCCGGGACAGCCACTCCCTACGAGCAGTACTTC. This gives the protein CASGPGTATPYEQYF.

The chain recombines TRBV16 with TRBJ1-1; possible D gene TRBD1, 5 bases. The CDR3 length is 13 residues. Germline lookup yields CDR1 KGHSY and CDR2 FQNENV. With 7 bases removed from V and 1 base from J, the gap between germline ends came to 10 bases. In DNA, the CDR3 is TGTGCCAGCATCAGGGATAGGAACACTGAAGCTTTCTTT. Its translation is CASIRDRNTEAFF.

The CDR3 nucleotides are TGCAGTGCTAGAGGGGGTCTAAGCAATCAGCCCCAGCATTTT. Amino acid sequence: CSARGGLSNQPQHF. The chain links TRBV20-1 to TRBJ1-5; no clear D. Between the trimmed V and J ends, which lost 1 base and 1 base, there was a span of 8 bases. Germline V gives CDR1 DFQATT, CDR2 SNEGSKA (reference sequence). CDR3 length: 14 residues.

V gene TRBV9 combines with J gene TRBJ2-5; 10 bases align to TRBD2. The junction had 7 bases not matched to a gene; V was cut back by 0 bases and J by 2 bases. This CDR3 has 17 amino acids. CDR1 is SGDLS, CDR2 YYNGEE, per germline. This CDR3 reads CASSVGIAGGGQETQYF. As DNA, the CDR3 is TGTGCCAGCAGCGTAGGAATAGCGGGGGGCGGGCAAGAGACCCAGTACTTC. Drawing the rest from reference TRBV9 and TRBJ2-5, the complete variable domain is DSGVTQTPKHLITATGQRVTLRCSPRSGDLSVYWYQQSLDQGLQFLIQYYNGEERAKGNILERFSAQQFPDLHSELNLSSLELGDSALYFCASSVGIAGGGQETQYFGPGTRLLVL.

The chain couples TRBV20-1 to TRBJ1-2; no firm D call. This CDR3 spans 12 amino acids. The V gene lost 6 bases and the J gene lost 7 bases, with 15 bases spanning the gap. Germline lookup yields CDR1 DFQATT and CDR2 SNEGSKA (reference sequence). The CDR3 sequence: CSAPSGKAGYTF. The CDR3 DNA reads TGCAGTGCCCCGTCTGGGAAGGCTGGCTACACCTTC.

The rearrangement uses TRBV10-3 and TRBJ1-6; D gene unclear. Deletions cut 2 bases from V and 13 bases from J, with 12 bases between. Germline V gene sequence: CDR1 ENHRY, CDR2 SYGVKD. CDR3 length: 13 residues. The DNA of the CDR3 is TGTGCCATCAGTGAGGCTACGGCAGATCCCCTCCACTTT. Encoded protein: CAISEATADPLHF.

This clonotype was detected only once. V and J are TRBV7-2 and TRBJ1-1, with D perhaps TRBD1 (6 bases). Deletions cut 2 bases from V and 1 base from J, with 11 bases between. The CDR3 is 15 amino acids. Germline CDR1 reads SGHTA; CDR2 reads FQGNSA. CDR3 sequence: CASSLSWGANTEAFF. The DNA of the CDR3 is TGTGCCAGCAGCTTATCGTGGGGGGCGAACACTGAAGCTTTCTTT.

The rearrangement joins TRBV12-3 or TRBV12-4 to TRBJ2-7; possibly TRBD2 for D (5 bases). This CDR3 has 13 amino acids. The V and J ends lost 1 base and 7 bases respectively, with 11 bases between them. The CDR3 protein is CASSLGGPWEQYF. DNA for the CDR3: TGTGCCAGCAGTTTAGGCGGGCCCTGGGAGCAGTACTTC.

This sequence joins TRBV7-2 and TRBJ1-5, with D uncertain. CDR3 length: 13 residues. Trimming stripped 5 bases from V and 4 bases from J, with 9 bases between. CDR1 is SGHTA, CDR2 FQGNSA, per germline. CDR3 loop: CASSLVGNQPQHF. The CDR3 DNA sequence: TGTGCCAGCAGCCTTGTGGGAAATCAGCCCCAGCATTTT.